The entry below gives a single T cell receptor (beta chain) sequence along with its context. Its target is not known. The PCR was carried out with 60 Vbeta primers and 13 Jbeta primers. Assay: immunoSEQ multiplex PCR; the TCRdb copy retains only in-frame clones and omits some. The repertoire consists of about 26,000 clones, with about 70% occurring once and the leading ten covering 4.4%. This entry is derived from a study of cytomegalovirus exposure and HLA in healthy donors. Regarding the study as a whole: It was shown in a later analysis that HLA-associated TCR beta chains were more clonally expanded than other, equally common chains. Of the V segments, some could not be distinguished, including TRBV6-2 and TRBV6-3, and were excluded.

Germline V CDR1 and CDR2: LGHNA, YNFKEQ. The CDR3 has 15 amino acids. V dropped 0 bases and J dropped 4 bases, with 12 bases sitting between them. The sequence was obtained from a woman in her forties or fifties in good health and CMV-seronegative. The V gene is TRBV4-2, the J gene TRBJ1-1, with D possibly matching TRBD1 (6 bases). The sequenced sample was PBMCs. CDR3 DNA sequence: TGTGCCAGCAGCCAAGATGAGGGGGGGGGCACTGAAGCTTTCTTT. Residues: CASSQDEGGGTEAFF.